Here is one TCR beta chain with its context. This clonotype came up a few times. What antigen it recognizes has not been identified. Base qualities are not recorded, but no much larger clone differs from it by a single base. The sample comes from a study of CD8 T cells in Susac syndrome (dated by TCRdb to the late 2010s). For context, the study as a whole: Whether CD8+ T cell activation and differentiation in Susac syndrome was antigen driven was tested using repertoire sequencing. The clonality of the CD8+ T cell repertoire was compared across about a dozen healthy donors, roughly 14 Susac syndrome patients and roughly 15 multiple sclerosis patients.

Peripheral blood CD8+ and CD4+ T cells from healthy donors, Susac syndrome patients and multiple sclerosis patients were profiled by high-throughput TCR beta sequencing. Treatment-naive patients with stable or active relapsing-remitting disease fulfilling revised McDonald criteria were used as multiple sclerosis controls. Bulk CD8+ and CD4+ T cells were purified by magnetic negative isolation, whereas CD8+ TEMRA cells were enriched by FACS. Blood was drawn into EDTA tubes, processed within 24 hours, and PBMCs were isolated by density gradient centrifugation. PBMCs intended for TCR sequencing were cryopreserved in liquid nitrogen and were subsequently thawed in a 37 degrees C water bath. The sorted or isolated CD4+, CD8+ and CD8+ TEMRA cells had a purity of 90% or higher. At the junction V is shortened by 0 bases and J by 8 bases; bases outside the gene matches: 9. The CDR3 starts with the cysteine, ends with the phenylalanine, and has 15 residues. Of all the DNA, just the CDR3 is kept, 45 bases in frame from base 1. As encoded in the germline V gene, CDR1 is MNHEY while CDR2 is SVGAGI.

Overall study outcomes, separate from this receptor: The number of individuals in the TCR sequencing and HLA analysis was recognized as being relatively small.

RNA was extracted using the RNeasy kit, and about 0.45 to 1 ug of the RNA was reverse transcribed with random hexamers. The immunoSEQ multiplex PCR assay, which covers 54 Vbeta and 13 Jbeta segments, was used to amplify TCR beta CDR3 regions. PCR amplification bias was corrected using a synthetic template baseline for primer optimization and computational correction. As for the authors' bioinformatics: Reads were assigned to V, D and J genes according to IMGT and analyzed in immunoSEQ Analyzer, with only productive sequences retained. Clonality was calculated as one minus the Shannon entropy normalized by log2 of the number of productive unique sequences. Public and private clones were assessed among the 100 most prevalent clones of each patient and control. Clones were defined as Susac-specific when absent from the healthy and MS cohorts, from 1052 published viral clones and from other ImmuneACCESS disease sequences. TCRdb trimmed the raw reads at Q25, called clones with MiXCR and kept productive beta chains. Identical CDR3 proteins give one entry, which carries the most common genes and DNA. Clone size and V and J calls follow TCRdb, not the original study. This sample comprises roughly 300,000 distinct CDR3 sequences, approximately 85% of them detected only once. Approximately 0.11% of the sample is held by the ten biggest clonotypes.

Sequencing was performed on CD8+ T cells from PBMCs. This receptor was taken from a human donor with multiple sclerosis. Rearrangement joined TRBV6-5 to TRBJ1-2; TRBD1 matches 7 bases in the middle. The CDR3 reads CASSYSPNRGGGYTF. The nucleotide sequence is TGTGCCAGCAGTTACTCGCCCAACAGGGGAGGAGGCTACACCTTC.